This T cell receptor beta chain was profiled in a study of T cell repertoires in aging, cancer and after chemotherapy. Study as a whole: Donors were grouped into six age bands spanning 30 or younger through 70 or older. Over several months to years, re-sampled healthy donor repertoires clearly shared clones.

Multiplex touch-down PCR with TRB-A/B primers amplified rearranged V-D-J TRB sequences. TCRdb used MiXCR to reprocess the multiplex PCR reads, holding one entry per CDR3 protein. The sample has around 13,000 distinct CDR3 sequences, less than 40% seen once. Per germline, CDR1 SGHDT and CDR2 YYEEEE. Trimming took 1 base from V and 1 from J, leaving 8 bases between them. CDR3 length equals 14 residues. TCR beta rearrangements were amplified from peripheral blood genomic DNA. Study-wide results and limits: These repertoire data do not allow conclusions about immunological memory after chemotherapy. In cancer patients, declining TCR diversity with age involved lost richness and lost evenness.

As to this clonotype: The antigen is unknown. This may be a read error, as it is one base from a much larger clone.

This TCR came from a human donor in good health. The donor label of this sample is uncertain. Sequencing was done on a sample of blood. The gene calls are TRBV5-6 and TRBJ1-1, with unresolved D. The CDR3 DNA reads TGTGCCAGCAGCTTGAACGTATCGAACACTGAAGCTTTCTTT. Residues: CASSLNVSNTEAFF.